The 4 T cell receptor beta chains below were found in one sample sequenced in a study of monozygotic twins with inflammatory bowel disease. TCRdb reprocessed the 5' RACE reads and keeps a single row for each CDR3 protein, giving no DNA. The data include around 410,000 distinct CDR3 sequences; the top ten clones carry less than 2.5%. Sequencing input: blood. These receptors were taken from a human donor with ulcerative colitis or Crohn's disease, or a healthy co-twin of an affected twin (not recorded which).

The chain joins TRBV5-1 to TRBJ2-3; there is no DNA to check the TCRdb D call of TRBD1. Germline V gives CDR1 SGHRS, CDR2 YFSETQ. This CDR3 region has 14 residues. The CDR3 loop is CASGIDRGTDTQYF.

The CDR3 here is CASSVVKGRVRTEAFF. The chain has TRBV9 and TRBJ1-1; TCRdb calls TRBD1, which cannot be checked without DNA. Germline-derived CDR1 and CDR2 are SGDLS and YYNGEE. The CDR3 has 16 amino acids.

The rearrangement uses TRBV10-3 and TRBJ2-2. The germline CDR1 and CDR2 sequences are ENHRY and SYGVKD. The CDR3 loop spans 14 amino acids. CDR3 amino acids: CAISELVIAGELFF.

The CDR3: CSARVREAPYEQYF. The V and J genes are TRBV20-1 and TRBJ2-7. This CDR3 comprises 14 residues. CDR1 and CDR2 (germline): DFQATT, SNEGSKA (reference sequence).